This T cell receptor (beta chain) was captured by sequencing in a study of T-cell reconstitution after alpha-beta-depleted transplantation in children (dated by TCRdb to the mid-2010s). Study-wide context: T-cell immune reconstitution after TCRalphabeta/CD19-depleted allogeneic hematopoietic cell transplantation in children was quantitatively tracked in the study by means of TCR repertoire profiling. Overall results and qualifications from the work: Over the following months the frequencies of hyperexpanded clones went down, and after one year T-cell counts and TCRbeta diversity were mostly credited to newly produced T cells. About two months after transplant, the apparently early recovery of alphabetaT-cell counts reportedly depended on just several hundred clones that had expanded rapidly and came from non-depleted graft cells. The high TCRbeta diversity at day 60 in some patients was ascribed to recipient T cells and intrathymic progenitors that had survived conditioning.

CDR3 length: 17 amino acids, cysteine to phenylalanine. Of all the DNA, just the CDR3 is kept, 51 bases in frame from base 1. CDR1 and CDR2 are drawn from the germline V gene (reference sequence): DFQATT, SNEGSKA. At the junction V is shortened by 3 bases and J by 0 bases, with 18 bases in between. The treatment or condition label, read with the paper, signifies: allogeneic hematopoietic cell transplantation with graft depleted of TCRalphabeta T cells and CD19 B cells. The transplant recipients were children given TCRalphabeta/CD19-depleted allogeneic hematopoietic cell grafts. Remarks on this clonotype: There is no known antigen for this receptor. No quality values exist for individual bases; no much larger clone is one base distant.

The receptor library was made with PCR. Sequenced on an Illumina HiSeq 2500. TCR libraries were prepared with molecular barcoding, using unique molecular identifiers to normalize TCRbeta repertoire quantification. TCRdb itself trimmed the public reads at Q25 with fastp, ran MiXCR and retained productive beta chains. Each record represents a unique CDR3 protein, reported with the most common genes and DNA among its rows. This sample has about 830,000 distinct CDR3 sequences in its table, and 15% to 20% of those were observed once. Jointly, the top ten make up approximately 5% of the sample. The source was PBMCs, mostly from graft donor cells, collected 360 days after TCRalphabeta/CD19-depleted stem cell transplant. Rearrangement joined TRBV20-1 to TRBJ2-4; no D gene is confidently identified. The sequence was obtained from a male patient younger than 18 who had a stem cell transplant for acute lymphoblastic leukemia, so the T cells may come from the graft donor. CDR3 loop: CSARADFELLAKNIQYF. The nucleotide sequence reads as follows: TGCAGTGCTAGGGCCGACTTCGAACTACTAGCCAAAAACATTCAGTACTTC.